This T cell receptor beta chain was identified during a study of early T cells in non-severe SARS-CoV-2 infection. Study at large: The chains were unpaired, and the sequenced material was bulk RNA from unsorted whole blood.

V dropped 4 bases and J dropped 3; count of bases not matched to a gene: 5. Germline CDR1 LGHDT, CDR2 YNNKEL (reference sequence). There are 15 residues in the CDR3. A single record per CDR3 protein comes from TCRdb applying MiXCR to the 5' RACE reads. The table lists about 64,000 distinct CDR3 sequences, about 19% of them singletons, with approximately 17% in the top ten. This clonotype occurred once. The chain couples TRBV3-1 to TRBJ1-1; TRBD1 matches at 10 bases. The origin of this receptor is an adult who was a healthcare worker with PCR-confirmed SARS-CoV-2 infection or an uninfected control (not recorded which). This material consisted of whole blood, taken at baseline. The CDR3 bases are TGTGCCAGCAGCCTGCGACAGGGGGCACACACTGAAGCTTTCTTT. Protein product: CASSLRQGAHTEAFF.